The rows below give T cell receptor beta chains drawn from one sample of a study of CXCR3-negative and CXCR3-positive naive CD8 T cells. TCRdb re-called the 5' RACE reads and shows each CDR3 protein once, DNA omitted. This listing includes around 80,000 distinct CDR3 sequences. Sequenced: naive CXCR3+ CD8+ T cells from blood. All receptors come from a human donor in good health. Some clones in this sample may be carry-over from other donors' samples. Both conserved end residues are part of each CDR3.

CDR3: CASSFYGDNYEQYF
V: TRBV12-3/TRBV12-4
J: TRBJ2-7

CDR3: CASSPSQTEAFF
V: TRBV12-3/TRBV12-4
J: TRBJ1-1

CDR3: CASSLTGGVTLHF
V: TRBV27
J: TRBJ1-6

CDR3: CASSQGEGMNTEAFF
V: TRBV27
J: TRBJ1-1

CDR3: CASSQDHQVSSYEQYF
V: TRBV4-1
J: TRBJ2-7

CDR3: CATSGTGGTGELFF
V: TRBV7-6
J: TRBJ2-2

CDR3: CASRKTGNEQFF
V: TRBV11-2
J: TRBJ2-1

CDR3: CASSPSGTGNGEQFF
V: TRBV28
J: TRBJ2-1

CDR3: CSVGGTEKVGELFF
V: TRBV29-1
J: TRBJ2-2

CDR3: CASSSKRAAGDTQYF
V: TRBV5-1
J: TRBJ2-3